These 27 T cell receptor beta chains came from one sample sequenced in a study of PD-1 blockade in mismatch repair-deficient tumors. Data came from immunoSEQ multiplex PCR; TCRdb stores just in-frame clones and leaves some out. The sample lists 49,000 or so clones; more than 65% were seen once. The material sequenced was peripheral blood, taken 20 weeks after starting pembrolizumab. The receptors originated from an adult with mismatch repair-deficient cancer.

The CDR3 region has the DNA TGTGCTAGTGGTTTGGTTCTGGGACAGGGGGAGGTAGCGGGAATCTCCTACAATGAGCAGTTCTTC. Its translation: CASGLVLGQGEVAGISYNEQFF. This chain links TRBV12-5 with TRBJ2-1; 11 bases match TRBD1. CDR3 length equals 22 residues. V was pared by 0 bases and J by 0 bases, with 16 bases of the junction left unmatched. The germline V gene encodes CDR1 LGHNT and CDR2 FRNRAP.

This clone was seen a handful of times. V and J are TRBV18 and TRBJ1-5; D not certain. CDR1 and CDR2 from the germline V gene are KGHSH and LQKENI. The CDR3 spans 13 residues. The V gene lost 1 base and the J gene lost 3 bases, with 4 bases spanning the gap. The CDR3 DNA sequence: TGTGCCAGCTCACCACAGAACAATCAGCCCCAGCATTTT. Translating gives CASSPQNNQPQHF.

This clone is judged medium-sized. The chain combines TRBV7-3 with TRBJ1-3, with D unresolved. The V end lost 5 bases, the J end lost 8 bases, and 13 bases lay between the germline ends. Germline CDR1 is SGHTA and CDR2 is FQGTGA. This CDR3 region has 13 residues. CDR3 residues: CASSLIPGDTIYF. The CDR3 DNA follows: TGTGCCAGCAGCCTTATACCCGGGGACACCATATATTTT.

The gene calls are TRBV9 and TRBJ2-2; D is ambiguous. In germline, CDR1 is SGDLS, CDR2 YYNGEE. The CDR3 is made up of 13 amino acids. V was shortened by 0 bases and J by 6 bases, with 6 bases between the two germline ends. For the CDR3, the DNA is TGTGCCAGCAGCGTAGTTGGGTCCGGGGAGCTGTTTTTT. This gives the protein CASSVVGSGELFF.

The gene calls are TRBV14 and TRBJ2-1; D is undetermined. Deletions cut 0 bases from V and 12 bases from J, with 12 bases between. This CDR3 region has 13 residues. Germline lookup yields CDR1 SGHDN and CDR2 FVKESK. The CDR3 region is CASSQDRSPGQFF. The CDR3, as DNA: TGTGCCAGCAGCCAAGATCGGAGTCCGGGGCAGTTCTTC.

The rearrangement joins TRBV4-3 to TRBJ2-1; D uncertain. Germline lookup yields CDR1 LGHNA and CDR2 YSLEER. V lost 0 bases and J lost 6, with 6 bases in between. The CDR3 has 13 residues. CDR3 in amino acids: CASSQESTNEQFF. In DNA, the CDR3 is TGCGCCAGCAGCCAAGAGTCAACCAATGAGCAGTTCTTC.

This clone was counted a single time. The chain employs TRBV6-5 and TRBJ1-2; D is possibly TRBD1 (5 bases). Trimming cost V 7 bases and J 8 bases, with 14 bases left between them. The CDR3 sequence is 12 residues long. Germline assignment: CDR1 MNHEY and CDR2 SVGAGI. The CDR3, as DNA: TGTGCCAGCACCAATGGGGGAGGCGGCTACACCTTC. Its translation is CASTNGGGGYTF.

The V and J genes are TRBV6-1 and TRBJ1-3; 10 bases agree with TRBD1. Germline-derived CDR1 and CDR2 are MNHNS and SASEGT. The CDR3 is made up of 15 amino acids. V dropped 10 bases and J dropped 7; count of bases not matched to a gene: 13. The CDR3 DNA is TGTGCCACCTTTCGACGACAGGGGGCCGGCAACACCATATATTTT. Its protein is CATFRRQGAGNTIYF.

The rearrangement links TRBV7-6 to TRBJ1-2; 12 bases are a match to TRBD1. Germline loops: CDR1 SGHVS, CDR2 FNYEAQ. The CDR3 has 16 amino acids. J gave up 7 bases and V 5 bases, and 11 bases lay outside the gene matches. This chain's CDR3 is CASSPKAGTGGGGYTF. CDR3 DNA: TGTGCCAGCAGCCCAAAAGCCGGGACAGGGGGCGGTGGCTACACCTTC.

V is TRBV29-1 and J is TRBJ2-1; D not certain. CDR3 length equals 12 residues. Germline V CDR1 and CDR2: SQVTM, ANQGSEA. V lost 2 bases, J lost 5 bases, and 7 bases lay in between. The DNA for the CDR3 is TGCAGCGTTGAACTGGCCGACAATGAGCAGTTCTTC. It encodes CSVELADNEQFF.

This clone has just one count. The chain has TRBV9 and TRBJ2-7; D gene uncertain. The CDR3 covers 12 residues. The V gene lost 2 bases and the J gene lost 0 bases, with 3 bases spanning the gap. Germline V CDR1 and CDR2: SGDLS, YYNGEE. This CDR3 is CASSVDSYEQYF. The DNA of the CDR3 is TGTGCCAGCAGCGTGGACTCCTACGAGCAGTACTTC.

The genes are TRBV5-4 and TRBJ1-2; 7 nucleotides agree with TRBD1. Germline V gene data show CDR1 as SGHNT and CDR2 as YYREEE (reference sequence). This CDR3 spans 14 amino acids. V was pared by 0 bases and J by 6 bases, with 5 bases of the junction left unmatched. The CDR3 nucleotides are TGTGCCAGCAGCTTGGAGGGCAGGGGGGATGGCTACACCTTC. Translating gives CASSLEGRGDGYTF.

This sequence joins TRBV11-2 and TRBJ2-5; D perhaps matches TRBD2 (5 bases). Trimming cost V 1 base and J 3 bases, with 12 bases left between them. The CDR3 runs to 15 residues. Germline CDR1 reads SGHAT; CDR2 reads FQNNGV. DNA of the CDR3: TGTGCCAGCAGCTTAGTCGTATTCGGGAAAGAGACCCAGTACTTC. It translates to CASSLVVFGKETQYF.

The chain is built from TRBV5-6 and TRBJ1-1; D is unresolved. Germline CDR1 SGHDT, CDR2 YYEEEE. The CDR3 has 13 residues. V gave up 0 bases and J gave up 4 bases, with 7 bases separating them. CDR3 sequence reads: CASSLVGVTEAFF. The CDR3 DNA sequence: TGTGCCAGCAGCTTGGTTGGGGTCACTGAAGCTTTCTTT.

The genes are TRBV6-1 and TRBJ2-7, with D maybe TRBD2 (6 bases). CDR1 is MNHNS and CDR2 is SASEGT in the germline V gene. Trimming removed 6 bases at V and 4 bases at J, with 13 bases between. The CDR3 extends over 13 amino acids. In DNA, the CDR3 is TGTGCCAGCAGGACACTGGAGGGGTACGAGCAGTACTTC. Its translation: CASRTLEGYEQYF.

The genes are TRBV7-8 and TRBJ1-1; TRBD1 matches 8 bases. The CDR3 consists of 13 residues. CDR1 SGHVS and CDR2 FQNEAQ come from the germline V gene. Unmatched junction bases numbered 4, after V lost 5 bases and J lost 5 bases. The CDR3 spells CASSARQGTEAFF. In DNA, the CDR3 is TGTGCCAGCAGCGCCCGACAGGGGACTGAAGCTTTCTTT.

The rearrangement joins TRBV5-1 to TRBJ2-7, with 7 bases lining up with TRBD1. V shed 5 bases and J 6 bases; nucleotides not matched to a gene: 11. CDR3 length: 14 residues. CDR1 is SGHRS, CDR2 YFSETQ, per germline. Here the CDR3 reads CASRLRDSAGEQYF. The CDR3 DNA follows: TGCGCCAGCAGGCTCCGGGACAGTGCCGGCGAGCAGTACTTC.

CDR3: CASVAGAGGPNGELFF. For the CDR3, the DNA is TGCGCCAGCGTTGCGGGAGCGGGAGGGCCGAACGGGGAGCTGTTTTTT. The rearrangement uses TRBV10-2 and TRBJ2-2; the match to TRBD2 covers 10 bases. Germline CDR1 and CDR2: WSHSY and SAAADI. V dropped 8 bases and J dropped 7; count of bases not matched to a gene: 13. The CDR3 sequence is 16 residues long.

The V and J genes are TRBV27 and TRBJ1-4; 7 nucleotides line up with TRBD1. Germline V CDR1 and CDR2: MNHEY, SMNVEV (reference sequence). The length of the CDR3 is 15 residues. Germline trimming cut 2 bases from V and 8 bases from J; bases unmatched to any gene: 8. The CDR3 DNA reads TGTGCCAGCAGTTTACAGGGGGGTGGGTGGGAAAAACTGTTTTTT. Translation gives CASSLQGGGWEKLFF.

The J gene is TRBJ2-7, the V gene TRBV29-1; D possibly corresponds to TRBD1 (5 bases). The CDR3 contains 12 residues. V was cut by 1 base and J by 6 bases, with 10 bases left in between. CDR1 is SQVTM, CDR2 ANQGSEA, per germline. This chain's CDR3 is CSVEGSGREQYF. CDR3 bases: TGCAGCGTTGAAGGGTCAGGGCGCGAGCAGTACTTC.

This rearrangement joins TRBV7-3 to TRBJ2-1, with no clear D. CDR1 is SGHTA and CDR2 is FQGTGA in the germline V gene. The length of the CDR3 is 11 residues. Deletions cut 6 bases from V and 8 bases from J, with 8 bases between. The CDR3 region is CASSLDDEQFF. In nucleotides, the CDR3 is TGTGCCAGCAGTCTAGACGATGAGCAGTTCTTC.

This clone was detected once. V is TRBV28 and J is TRBJ2-3; 9 bases match TRBD1. From germline, CDR1 is MDHEN and CDR2 SYDVKM. This CDR3 contains 15 residues. The V gene end was trimmed by 5 bases and the J gene end by 3 bases; junction bases not matched to a gene: 6. The CDR3 coding sequence is TGTGCCAGCAGTCCCCAGACAGGGGGGACAGATACGCAGTATTTT. Protein: CASSPQTGGTDTQYF.

The rearrangement joins TRBV5-1 to TRBJ2-5; D gene uncertain. Germline V CDR1 and CDR2: SGHRS, YFSETQ. The CDR3 consists of 15 residues. Trimming removed 3 bases from V and 2 bases from J, with 14 bases in between. The CDR3 region is CASSSTPGSQETQYF. CDR3 DNA: TGCGCCAGCAGCTCGACACCTGGGTCGCAAGAGACCCAGTACTTC. Full variable domain (rest looked up from reference TRBV5-1 and TRBJ2-5): KAGVTQTPRYLIKTRGQQVTLSCSPISGHRSVSWYQQTPGQGLQFLFEYFSETQRNKGNFPGRFSGRQFSNSRSEMNVSTLELGDSALYLCASSSTPGSQETQYFGPGTRLLVL.

The chain combines TRBV9 with TRBJ1-2; a weak D match, TRBD1 (5 bases). This CDR3 region has 15 residues. The V end lost 0 bases, the J end lost 14 bases, and 23 bases lay between the germline ends. The germline CDR1 and CDR2 sequences are SGDLS and YYNGEE. CDR3 sequence reads: CASSVAEVAGLPETF. The CDR3 DNA is TGTGCCAGCAGCGTAGCGGAGGTGGCAGGGCTCCCCGAAACCTTC.

This chain connects TRBV5-6 to TRBJ2-7, with D perhaps being TRBD1 or TRBD2 (5 bases each). The CDR3 is 13 amino acids. CDR1 is SGHDT, CDR2 YYEEEE, per germline. The germline V and J ends were trimmed by 5 bases and 7 bases, with 16 bases remaining between them. CDR3 nucleotide sequence: TGTGCCAGCAGGAGGGGCGCGTTTGAAGAGCAGTACTTC. It translates to CASRRGAFEEQYF. The full variable domain, its missing parts supplied by reference TRBV5-6 and TRBJ2-7, is DAGVTQSPTHLIKTRGQQVTLRCSPKSGHDTVSWYQQALGQGPQFIFQYYEEEERQRGNFPDRFSGHQFPNYSSELNVNALLLGDSALYLCASRRGAFEEQYFGPGTRLTVT.

The V and J genes are TRBV9 and TRBJ2-7, with 7 positions matching TRBD2. CDR3 length: 15 amino acids. Germline CDR1 reads SGDLS; CDR2 reads YYNGEE. With 3 bases clipped from V and 6 bases from J, the junction kept 12 bases outside the gene matches. CDR3: CASSEDQAGTREQYF. CDR3 sequence (DNA): TGTGCCAGCAGCGAAGACCAAGCGGGAACGCGCGAGCAGTACTTC.

The chain joins TRBV30 to TRBJ1-1, with D hard to call. V shed 2 bases and J shed 0 bases, with 7 bases lying between them. CDR1 is GTSNPN and CDR2 is SVGIG in the germline V gene (reference sequence). The CDR3 extends over 13 amino acids. The CDR3 region has the DNA TGTGCCTGGAGTCGGGGAATGAACACTGAAGCTTTCTTT. It codes for CAWSRGMNTEAFF.